The 14 T cell receptor beta chains in this list originate from one sample, sequenced in a study of T cell changes during pregnancy in multiple sclerosis. Clones were sequenced by immunoSEQ multiplex PCR, and TCRdb holds only the in-frame ones, with some missing. The data contain approximately 73,000 clones, around 90% of them singletons. The material was CD4+ T cells from peripheral blood mononuclear cells, obtained before pregnancy. These receptor sequences come from a female donor with multiple sclerosis, enrolled in a pregnancy study.

The gene calls are TRBV15 and TRBJ1-1, with unresolved D. This CDR3 spans 15 amino acids. Trimming pared 0 bases from V and 4 bases from J, leaving 12 bases between. Germline CDR1 LNHNV, CDR2 YYDKDF (reference sequence). The CDR3 reads CATSRDGPQITEAFF. CDR3 DNA sequence: TGTGCCACCAGCAGAGATGGCCCCCAGATCACTGAAGCTTTCTTT.

The chain has TRBV5-1 and TRBJ2-6, with D possibly TRBD1 on 6 matching bases. V was cut by 6 bases and J by 4 bases, with 14 bases left in between. CDR1 and CDR2 (germline): SGHRS, YFSETQ. The CDR3 consists of 15 residues. The CDR3 DNA is TGCGCCAGCAAGAGGACAGTTCTGGGGGCCAACGTCCTGACTTTC. Amino acid sequence: CASKRTVLGANVLTF.

The rearrangement uses TRBV27 and TRBJ2-1, with a weak D call TRBD1 (6 bases). Trimming removed 6 bases from V and 8 bases from J, with 14 bases in between. The V gene's germline CDR1 is MNHEY and CDR2 SMNVEV (reference sequence). The CDR3 spans 13 residues. In DNA, the CDR3 is TGTGCCAGCAGCTCGGACAGATACGATGAGCAGTTCTTC. It translates to CASSSDRYDEQFF.

This rearrangement joins TRBV5-5 to TRBJ2-5; TRBD2 agrees at 7 bases. Germline-derived CDR1 and CDR2 are SGHKS and YYEKEE (reference sequence). The junction had 11 bases not matched to a gene; V was cut back by 3 bases and J by 6 bases. This CDR3 is 15 amino acids long. The CDR3, as DNA: TGTGCCAGCAGCTCCGAGACTAGCTCGCCGAAGACCCAGTACTTC. It specifies CASSSETSSPKTQYF.

The chain links TRBV5-1 to TRBJ1-2, with D perhaps TRBD1 (5 bases). CDR3 size: 14 residues. Trimming pared 1 base from V and 2 bases from J, leaving 9 bases between. Germline V gene sequence: CDR1 SGHRS, CDR2 YFSETQ. The CDR3 DNA sequence: TGCGCCAGCAGCTTGATTGCAGGGAACTATGGCTACACCTTC. Translation: CASSLIAGNYGYTF.

The J gene is TRBJ2-1, the V gene TRBV27; 9 bases map to TRBD2. Germline CDR1 is MNHEY and CDR2 is SMNVEV (reference sequence). The ends lost 3 bases at V and 5 bases at J; junction bases unmatched: 5. The CDR3 consists of 15 residues. CDR3 protein: CASSLTSGTHNEQFF. The CDR3 region has the DNA TGTGCCAGCAGTTTGACTAGCGGAACTCACAATGAGCAGTTCTTC.

The chain uses TRBV15 and TRBJ1-4, with unresolved D. The CDR3 spans 14 residues. V was pared by 11 bases and J by 5 bases, with 18 bases between. Per the germline V gene, CDR1 is LNHNV and CDR2 is YYDKDF (reference sequence). The CDR3 loop is CASGSRELNEKLFF. The CDR3 DNA reads as TGTGCCTCGGGATCGAGGGAACTGAATGAAAAACTGTTTTTT.

The chain combines TRBV12-5 with TRBJ1-1; D call uncertain. V gave up 3 bases and J gave up 1 base, with 18 bases separating them. Germline loops: CDR1 LGHNT, CDR2 FRNRAP. This CDR3 region has 17 residues. CDR3 sequence (DNA): TGTGCTAGTGGTTTCTCCAGAGGGAGGGATCGGAACACTGAAGCTTTCTTT. Translated: CASGFSRGRDRNTEAFF.

The chain employs TRBV5-4 and TRBJ1-2; 7 positions agree with TRBD1. The CDR3 is 13 amino acids. Trimming cost V 4 bases and J 7 bases; bases outside gene matches: 7. The germline V gene encodes CDR1 SGHNT and CDR2 YYREEE (reference sequence). Written as DNA, the CDR3 is TGTGCCAGCAGCCAAACCACAGGGGTTGGCTACACCTTC. Translated: CASSQTTGVGYTF.

This chain uses TRBV5-4 with TRBJ2-7, with 7 bases identical to TRBD1. The CDR3 has 14 amino acids. Germline lookup yields CDR1 SGHNT and CDR2 YYREEE (reference sequence). The V gene end was trimmed by 5 bases and the J gene end by 4 bases; junction bases not matched to a gene: 9. As DNA, the CDR3 is TGTGCCAGCAGTCCCGACAGGGCCTCGTACGAGCAGTACTTC. This gives the protein CASSPDRASYEQYF. The whole variable domain, filled in from reference TRBV5-4 and TRBJ2-7, reads ETGVTQSPTHLIKTRGQQVTLRCSSQSGHNTVSWYQQALGQGPQFIFQYYREEENGRGNFPPRFSGLQFPNYSSELNVNALELDDSALYLCASSPDRASYEQYFGPGTRLTVT.

The genes are TRBV7-2 and TRBJ2-2; tentatively, D is TRBD2 (6 bases). Trimming removed 5 bases from V and 0 bases from J, with 19 bases in between. Per germline, CDR1 SGHTA and CDR2 FQGNSA. The CDR3 covers 18 residues. The CDR3 DNA is TGTGCCAGCAGCCCGGAGGGGTGGGTCGTGGCGAACACCGGGGAGCTGTTTTTT. Translating it yields CASSPEGWVVANTGELFF.

V is TRBV6-6 and J is TRBJ1-5, with 8 bases matching TRBD1. The germline gives CDR1 MNHNY, CDR2 SVGAGI (reference sequence). V lost 7 bases, J lost 6 bases, and 8 bases stayed unmatched. CDR3 length: 14 amino acids. Here the CDR3 reads CASTQGAQTQPQHF. The CDR3 DNA follows: TGTGCCAGCACCCAGGGGGCGCAAACTCAGCCCCAGCATTTT.

Written as DNA, the CDR3 is TGCGCCAGCAGCCAACTTAGAACGGACAGTGGATTTGAAGCTTTCTTT. Protein sequence: CASSQLRTDSGFEAFF. The chain has TRBV4-1 and TRBJ1-1; D is perhaps TRBD1 (6 bases). V lost 2 bases and J lost 7, with 20 bases in between. This CDR3 has 16 amino acids. From germline, CDR1 is MGHRA and CDR2 YSYEKL.

The genes are TRBV6-4 and TRBJ1-2, with D perhaps TRBD1 (5 bases). CDR1 and CDR2 (germline): MRHNA, SNTAGT. The germline V and J ends were trimmed by 0 bases and 8 bases, with 19 bases remaining between them. The CDR3 length is 16 residues. Written as DNA, the CDR3 is TGTGCCAGCAGTGACTCCTTCGGGCAGGGTGAGGTCGGCTACACCTTC. Its translation: CASSDSFGQGEVGYTF.